This TCR beta chain was sequenced for a study of blood T cell repertoires in COVID-19. The wider study: Researchers got acute and convalescent COVID-19 samples from the United States, Italy and Spain. Sources were T cells, B-cell-depleted T cells, or PBMCs; the material itself was cDNA or gDNA.

Authors' processing steps: The authors estimated nucleated cell counts from reference gene primer amplification. TCRdb's copy holds only in-frame clones and misses some; the assay was immunoSEQ multiplex PCR. Clone size and the V and J calls come from that table; the DNA yielded D and trimming. The top ten clones hold about 5.5% of a sample with 200,000 or so clones, about 84% of them seen once. The J segment lost 2 bases and the V segment lost 5 bases, leaving 7 bases of the junction unmatched. The CDR3 extends over 16 amino acids. CDR1 is SGHNT and CDR2 is YYREEE in the germline V gene (reference sequence).

The receptor was isolated from a woman aged 25 to 39 with acute or convalescent COVID-19. The chain combines TRBV5-4 with TRBJ2-5, with 12 positions matching TRBD2. Sequenced sample: peripheral blood. The CDR3 sequence is CASSPLGLAGQETQYF. CDR3 nucleotide sequence: TGTGCCAGCAGTCCATTGGGACTAGCGGGTCAAGAGACCCAGTACTTC. The full variable domain, with the rest looked up from reference TRBV5-4 and TRBJ2-5, is ETGVTQSPTHLIKTRGQQVTLRCSSQSGHNTVSWYQQALGQGPQFIFQYYREEENGRGNFPPRFSGLQFPNYSSELNVNALELDDSALYLCASSPLGLAGQETQYFGPGTRLLVL.